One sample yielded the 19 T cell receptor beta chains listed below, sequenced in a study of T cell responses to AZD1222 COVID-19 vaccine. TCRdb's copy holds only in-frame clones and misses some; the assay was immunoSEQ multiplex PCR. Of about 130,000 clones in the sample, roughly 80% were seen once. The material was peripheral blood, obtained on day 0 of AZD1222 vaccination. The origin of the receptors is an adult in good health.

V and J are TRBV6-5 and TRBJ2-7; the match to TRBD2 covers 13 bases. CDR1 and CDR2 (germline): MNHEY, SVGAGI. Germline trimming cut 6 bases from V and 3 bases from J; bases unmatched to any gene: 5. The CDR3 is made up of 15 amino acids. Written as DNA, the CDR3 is TGTGCCAGCAGCTCCGGACTAGCGGGGGTCTACGAGCAGTACTTC. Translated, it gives CASSSGLAGVYEQYF.

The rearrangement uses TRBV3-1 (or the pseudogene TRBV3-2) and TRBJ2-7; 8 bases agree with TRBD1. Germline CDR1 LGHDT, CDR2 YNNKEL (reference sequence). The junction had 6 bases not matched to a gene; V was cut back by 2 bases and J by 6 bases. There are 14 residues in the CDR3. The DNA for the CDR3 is TGTGCCAGCAGCCAACGGACAGGGCTAGGCGAGCAGTACTTC. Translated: CASSQRTGLGEQYF.

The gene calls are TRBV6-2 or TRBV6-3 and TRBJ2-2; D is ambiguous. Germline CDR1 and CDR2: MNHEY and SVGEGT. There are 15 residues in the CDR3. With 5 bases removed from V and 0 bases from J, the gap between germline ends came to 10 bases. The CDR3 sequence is CASSTRTANTGELFF. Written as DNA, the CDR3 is TGTGCCAGCAGTACAAGGACCGCGAACACCGGGGAGCTGTTTTTT.

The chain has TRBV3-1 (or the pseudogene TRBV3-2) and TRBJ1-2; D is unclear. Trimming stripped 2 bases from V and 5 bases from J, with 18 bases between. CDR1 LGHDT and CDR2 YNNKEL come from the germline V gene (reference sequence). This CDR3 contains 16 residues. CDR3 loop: CASSQRSEGGNYGYTF. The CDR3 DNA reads TGTGCCAGCAGCCAAAGGAGCGAGGGAGGGAATTATGGCTACACCTTC.

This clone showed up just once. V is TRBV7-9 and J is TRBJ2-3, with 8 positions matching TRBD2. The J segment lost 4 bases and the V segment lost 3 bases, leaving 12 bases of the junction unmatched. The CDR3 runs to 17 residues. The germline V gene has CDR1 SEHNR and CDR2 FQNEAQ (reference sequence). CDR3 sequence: CASSFPSGGAPSDTQYF. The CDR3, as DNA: TGTGCCAGCAGCTTCCCCTCCGGGGGGGCACCCTCAGATACGCAGTATTTT.

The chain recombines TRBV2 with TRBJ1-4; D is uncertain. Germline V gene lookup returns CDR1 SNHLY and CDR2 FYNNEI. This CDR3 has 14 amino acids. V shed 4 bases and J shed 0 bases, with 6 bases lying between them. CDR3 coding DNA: TGTGCCAGCAGTGTGGAGGCAACTAATGAAAAACTGTTTTTT. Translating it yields CASSVEATNEKLFF.

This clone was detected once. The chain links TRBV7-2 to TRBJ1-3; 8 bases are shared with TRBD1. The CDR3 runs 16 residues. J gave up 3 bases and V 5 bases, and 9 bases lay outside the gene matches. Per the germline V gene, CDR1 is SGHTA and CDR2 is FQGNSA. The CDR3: CASSPTGVEYGNTIYF. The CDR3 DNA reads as TGTGCCAGCAGCCCGACAGGGGTTGAATATGGAAACACCATATATTTT.

DNA of the CDR3: TGTGCCAGCAGCTTGACTAGCGGGGCCTACAATGAGCAGTTCTTC. Translated: CASSLTSGAYNEQFF. V and J are TRBV5-4 and TRBJ2-1, with 10 bases that match TRBD2. This CDR3 contains 15 residues. The ends lost 1 base at V and 2 bases at J; junction bases unmatched: 0. CDR1 SGHNT and CDR2 YYREEE come from the germline V gene (reference sequence). Together with reference TRBV5-4 and TRBJ2-1, the CDR3 gives the full variable domain: ETGVTQSPTHLIKTRGQQVTLRCSSQSGHNTVSWYQQALGQGPQFIFQYYREEENGRGNFPPRFSGLQFPNYSSELNVNALELDDSALYLCASSLTSGAYNEQFFGPGTRLTVL.

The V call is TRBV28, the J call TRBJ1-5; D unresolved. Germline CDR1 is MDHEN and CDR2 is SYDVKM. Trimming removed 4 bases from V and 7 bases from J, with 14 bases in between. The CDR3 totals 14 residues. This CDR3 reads CASSSILLGQPQHF. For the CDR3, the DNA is TGTGCCAGCAGTTCAATTCTTTTGGGGCAGCCCCAGCATTTT.

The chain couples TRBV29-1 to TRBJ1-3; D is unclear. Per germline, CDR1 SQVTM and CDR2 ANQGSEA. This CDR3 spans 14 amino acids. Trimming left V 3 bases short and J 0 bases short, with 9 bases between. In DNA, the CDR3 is TGCAGCGTTGACCCCTCGGGCTCTGGAAACACCATATATTTT. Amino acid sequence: CSVDPSGSGNTIYF. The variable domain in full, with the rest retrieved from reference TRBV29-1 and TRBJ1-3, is SAVISQKPSRDICQRGTSLTIQCQVDSQVTMMFWYRQQPGQSLTLIATANQGSEATYESGFVIDKFPISRPNLTFSTLTVSNMSPEDSSIYLCSVDPSGSGNTIYFGEGSWLTVV.

In DNA, the CDR3 is TGTGCCAGCAGCGGACGGACAGGGGCCGTGTTTGATGGCTACACCTTC. Its protein product is CASSGRTGAVFDGYTF. The chain links TRBV3-1 (or the pseudogene TRBV3-2) to TRBJ1-2; 9 bases agree with TRBD1. J gave up 6 bases and V 5 bases, and 13 bases lay outside the gene matches. Germline V gene lookup returns CDR1 LGHDT and CDR2 YNNKEL (reference sequence). The CDR3 has 16 residues.

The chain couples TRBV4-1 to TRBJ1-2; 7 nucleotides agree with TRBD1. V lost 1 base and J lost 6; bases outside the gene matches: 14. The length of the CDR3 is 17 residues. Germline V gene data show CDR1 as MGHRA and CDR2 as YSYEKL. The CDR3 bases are TGCGCCAGCAGCCAAGGTCCGGCGAAGCAGGGGGTAGATGGCTACACCTTC. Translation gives CASSQGPAKQGVDGYTF.

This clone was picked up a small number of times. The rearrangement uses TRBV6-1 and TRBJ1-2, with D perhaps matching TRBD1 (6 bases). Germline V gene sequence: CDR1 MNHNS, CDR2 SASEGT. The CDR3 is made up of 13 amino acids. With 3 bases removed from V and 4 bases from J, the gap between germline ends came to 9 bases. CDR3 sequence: CASSDLQGYGYTF. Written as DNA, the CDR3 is TGTGCCAGCAGTGACCTACAGGGCTATGGCTACACCTTC.

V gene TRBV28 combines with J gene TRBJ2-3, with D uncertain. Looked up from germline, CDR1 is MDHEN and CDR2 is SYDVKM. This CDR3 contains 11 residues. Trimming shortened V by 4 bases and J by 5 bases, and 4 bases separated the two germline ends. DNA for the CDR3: TGTGCCAGCAGTTCGCTAGATACGCAGTATTTT. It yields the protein CASSSLDTQYF.

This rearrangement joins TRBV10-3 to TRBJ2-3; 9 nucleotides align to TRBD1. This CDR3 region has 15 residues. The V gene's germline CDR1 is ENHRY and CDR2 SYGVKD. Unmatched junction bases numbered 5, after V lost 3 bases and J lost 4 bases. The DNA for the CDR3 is TGTGCCATCAGTGATCCGGGACAGGGAGCAGATACGCAGTATTTT. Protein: CAISDPGQGADTQYF.

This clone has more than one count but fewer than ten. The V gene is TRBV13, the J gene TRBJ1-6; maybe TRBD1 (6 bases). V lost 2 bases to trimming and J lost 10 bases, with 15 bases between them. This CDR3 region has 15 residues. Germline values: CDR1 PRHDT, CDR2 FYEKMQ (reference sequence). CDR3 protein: CASSLRGVSGSPLHF. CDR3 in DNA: TGTGCCAGCAGCTTAAGGGGGGTTTCAGGCTCACCCCTCCACTTT.

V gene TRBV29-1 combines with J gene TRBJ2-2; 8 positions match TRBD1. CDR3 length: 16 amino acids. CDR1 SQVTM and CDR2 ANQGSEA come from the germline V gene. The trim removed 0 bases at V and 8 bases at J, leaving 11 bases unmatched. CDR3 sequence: CSVEDGSRQGIGELFF. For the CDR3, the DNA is TGCAGCGTTGAAGATGGAAGCCGACAGGGGATAGGGGAGCTGTTTTTT.

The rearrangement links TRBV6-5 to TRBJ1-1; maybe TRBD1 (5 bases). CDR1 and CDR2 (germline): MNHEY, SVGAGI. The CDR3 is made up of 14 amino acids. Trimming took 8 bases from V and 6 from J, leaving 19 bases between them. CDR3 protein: CASGIAQLGAEAFF. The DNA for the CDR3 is TGTGCCAGCGGGATTGCCCAGTTGGGGGCTGAAGCTTTCTTT.

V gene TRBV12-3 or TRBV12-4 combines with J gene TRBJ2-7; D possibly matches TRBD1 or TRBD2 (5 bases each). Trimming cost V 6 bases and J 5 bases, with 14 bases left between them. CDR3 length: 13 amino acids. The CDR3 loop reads CASSQTGTHEQYF. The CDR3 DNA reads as TGTGCCAGCAGCCAAACCGGGACCCACGAGCAGTACTTC.